One and the same sample provided the 4 T cell receptor beta chains below, sequenced in a study of early T cells in non-severe SARS-CoV-2 infection. TCRdb independently ran MiXCR on the 5' RACE reads; one entry per CDR3 protein. The sample yields 40,000 to 50,000 distinct CDR3 sequences, 5% to 6.5% seen once. The material was whole blood, obtained at baseline. The receptors were sampled from an adult who was a healthcare worker with PCR-confirmed SARS-CoV-2 infection or an uninfected control (not recorded which).

This clonotype was found many times. The V call is TRBV25-1, the J call TRBJ2-5, with TRBD2 matching 13 bases. Unmatched junction bases numbered 14, after V lost 3 bases and J lost 4 bases. The CDR3 has 19 amino acids. The V gene's germline CDR1 is MGHDK and CDR2 SYGVNS. The CDR3 sequence is CASSDSTSGLAGVSETQYF. The CDR3 coding sequence is TGTGCCAGCAGTGACAGCACAAGTGGACTAGCGGGAGTATCAGAGACCCAGTACTTC.

Comments on this clonotype: A much larger clonotype is one base distant, so this may be a read error. The rearrangement links TRBV19 to TRBJ1-2; D unresolved. The germline CDR1 and CDR2 sequences are LNHDA and SQIVND (reference sequence). The CDR3 runs to 11 residues. V shed 9 bases and J shed 2 bases, with 7 bases lying between them. CDR3 sequence reads: CASKRNYGYTF. The CDR3 nucleotides are TGTGCCAGCAAACGGAACTATGGCTACACCTTC.

This clonotype showed up many times. The gene calls are TRBV10-3 and TRBJ2-7, with 9 nucleotides matching TRBD1. V trimming: 6 bases; J trimming: 3 bases; junction bases outside the gene matches: 6. The length of the CDR3 is 14 residues. Germline V CDR1 and CDR2: ENHRY, SYGVKD. CDR3 sequence reads: CAIRTGTGIYEQYF. The CDR3 DNA reads TGTGCCATCAGAACCGGGACAGGGATCTACGAGCAGTACTTC.

This clonotype showed up many times. This chain joins TRBV20-1 and TRBJ1-2, with unresolved D. Germline values: CDR1 DFQATT, CDR2 SNEGSKA (reference sequence). V lost 1 base, J lost 0 bases, and 18 bases lay in between. The CDR3 sequence is 17 residues long. The CDR3 sequence is CSARATPRTATNYGYTF. The CDR3 nucleotides read TGCAGTGCTAGAGCTACCCCTAGGACCGCCACTAACTATGGCTACACCTTC.